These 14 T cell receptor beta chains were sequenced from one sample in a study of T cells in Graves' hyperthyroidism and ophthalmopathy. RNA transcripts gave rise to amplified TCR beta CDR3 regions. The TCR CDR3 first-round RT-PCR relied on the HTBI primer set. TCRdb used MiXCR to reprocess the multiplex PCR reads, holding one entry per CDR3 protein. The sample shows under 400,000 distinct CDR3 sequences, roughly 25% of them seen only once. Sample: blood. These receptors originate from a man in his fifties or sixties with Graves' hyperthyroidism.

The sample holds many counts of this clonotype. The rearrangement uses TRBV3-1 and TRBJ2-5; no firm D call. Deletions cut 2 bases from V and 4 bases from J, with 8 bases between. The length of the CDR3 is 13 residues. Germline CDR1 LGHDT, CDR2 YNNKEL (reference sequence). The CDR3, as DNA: TGTGCCAGCAGCCAACAGGTTAGAGAGACCCAGTACTTC. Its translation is CASSQQVRETQYF.

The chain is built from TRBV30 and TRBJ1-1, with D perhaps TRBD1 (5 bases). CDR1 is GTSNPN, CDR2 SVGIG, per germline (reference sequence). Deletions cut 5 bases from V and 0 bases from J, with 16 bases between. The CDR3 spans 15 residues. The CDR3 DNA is TGTGCCTGGTCGGAACAGGCCCTTATGAACACTGAAGCTTTCTTT. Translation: CAWSEQALMNTEAFF.

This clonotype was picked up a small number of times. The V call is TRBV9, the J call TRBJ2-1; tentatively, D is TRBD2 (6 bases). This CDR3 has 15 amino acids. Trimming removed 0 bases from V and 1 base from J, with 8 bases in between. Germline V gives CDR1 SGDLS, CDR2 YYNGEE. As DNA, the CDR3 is TGTGCCAGCAGCGTAGCGGGAGAGTCCTACAATGAGCAGTTCTTC. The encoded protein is CASSVAGESYNEQFF.

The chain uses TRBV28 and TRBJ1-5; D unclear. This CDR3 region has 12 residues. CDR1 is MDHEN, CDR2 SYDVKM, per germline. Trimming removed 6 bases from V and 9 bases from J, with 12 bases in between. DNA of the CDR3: TGTGCCAGCAGGGACGGGTCCAGGCCCCAGCATTTT. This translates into CASRDGSRPQHF.

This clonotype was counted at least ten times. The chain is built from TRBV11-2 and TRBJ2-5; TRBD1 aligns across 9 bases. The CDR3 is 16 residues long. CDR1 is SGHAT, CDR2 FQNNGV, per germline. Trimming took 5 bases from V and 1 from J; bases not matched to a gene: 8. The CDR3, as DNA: TGTGCCAGCAGCCCGGGGACAGGGATCCCCCAAGAGACCCAGTACTTC. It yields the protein CASSPGTGIPQETQYF.

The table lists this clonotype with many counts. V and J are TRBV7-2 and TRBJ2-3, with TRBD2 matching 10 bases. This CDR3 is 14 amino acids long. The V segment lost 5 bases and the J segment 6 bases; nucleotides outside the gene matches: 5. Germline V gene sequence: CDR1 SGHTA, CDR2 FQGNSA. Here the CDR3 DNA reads TGTGCCAGCAGCACCGGACTAGCGGACGATACGCAGTATTTT. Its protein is CASSTGLADDTQYF.

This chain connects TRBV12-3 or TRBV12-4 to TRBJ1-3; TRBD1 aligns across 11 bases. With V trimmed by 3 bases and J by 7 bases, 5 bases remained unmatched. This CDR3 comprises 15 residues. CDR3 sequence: CASSFGRTGGNTIYF. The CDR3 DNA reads TGTGCCAGCAGTTTCGGTCGGACAGGGGGCAACACCATATATTTT.

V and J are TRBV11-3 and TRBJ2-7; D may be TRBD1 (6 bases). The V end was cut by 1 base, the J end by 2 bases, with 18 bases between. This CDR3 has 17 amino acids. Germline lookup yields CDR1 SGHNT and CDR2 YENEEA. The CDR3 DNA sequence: TGTGCCAGCAGCTTAGGAGTAAGAGGACAGCCGCCCTACGAGCAGTACTTC. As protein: CASSLGVRGQPPYEQYF.

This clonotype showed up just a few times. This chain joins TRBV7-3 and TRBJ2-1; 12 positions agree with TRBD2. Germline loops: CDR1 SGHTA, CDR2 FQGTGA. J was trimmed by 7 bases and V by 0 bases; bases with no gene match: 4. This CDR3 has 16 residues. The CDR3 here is CASSLTFTSGGNEQFF. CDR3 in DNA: TGTGCCAGCAGCTTAACGTTTACTAGCGGGGGGAATGAGCAGTTCTTC.

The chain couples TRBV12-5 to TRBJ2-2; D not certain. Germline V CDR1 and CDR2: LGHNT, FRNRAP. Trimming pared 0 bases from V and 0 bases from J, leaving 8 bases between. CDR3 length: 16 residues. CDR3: CASGLVVGANTGELFF. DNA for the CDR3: TGTGCTAGTGGTTTGGTAGTTGGGGCGAACACCGGGGAGCTGTTTTTT.

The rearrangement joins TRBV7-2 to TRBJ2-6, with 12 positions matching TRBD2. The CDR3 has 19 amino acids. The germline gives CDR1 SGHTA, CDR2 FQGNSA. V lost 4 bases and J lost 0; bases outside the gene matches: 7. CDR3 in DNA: TGTGCCAGCAGCTGGACTAGCGGGAACCTTGGCTCTGGGGCCAACGTCCTGACTTTC. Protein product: CASSWTSGNLGSGANVLTF.

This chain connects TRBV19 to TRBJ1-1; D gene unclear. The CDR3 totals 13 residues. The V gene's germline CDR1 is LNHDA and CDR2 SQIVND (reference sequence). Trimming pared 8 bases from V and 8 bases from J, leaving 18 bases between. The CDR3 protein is CASLNPPGLEAFF. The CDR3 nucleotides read TGTGCCAGTCTAAATCCCCCCGGGCTGGAAGCTTTCTTT.

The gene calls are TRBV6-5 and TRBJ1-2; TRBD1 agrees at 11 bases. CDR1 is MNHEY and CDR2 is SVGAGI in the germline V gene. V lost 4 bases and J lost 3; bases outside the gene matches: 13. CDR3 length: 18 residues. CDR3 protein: CASSSLGQGADGDYGYTF. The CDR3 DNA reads TGTGCCAGCAGTTCCCTAGGACAGGGGGCCGACGGGGACTATGGCTACACCTTC.

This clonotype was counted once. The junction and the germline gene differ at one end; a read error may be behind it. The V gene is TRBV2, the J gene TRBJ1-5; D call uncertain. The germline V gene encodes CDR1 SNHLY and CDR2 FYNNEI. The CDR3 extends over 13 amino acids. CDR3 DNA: TGTGCCGGCAGTGATAGTAGCAATCAGCCCCAGCATTTT. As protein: CAGSDSSNQPQHF.